The present TCR beta chain was sequenced within a study of blood T cell repertoires in COVID-19. Looking at the study overall: Samples taken during acute and convalescent COVID-19 were collected in the United States, Italy and Spain. PBMCs, B-cell-depleted T cells, or T cells were the source of the cDNA or gDNA that made up the material.

Germline V gene lookup returns CDR1 SSHAT and CDR2 FNYEAQ (reference sequence). The CDR3 length is 13 residues. Original analysis: For nucleated cells, counts were estimated from reference gene primer amplification. Assay used: immunoSEQ multiplex PCR; TCRdb lists only in-frame clones, some missing. V, J and clone size derive from that table, while D and trimming were established from the DNA sequence. This table has 84,000 or so clones, around 80% appearing once. The table lists this clone with a count of one. Germline is not matched at one junction end, which may reflect a read error. This specimen includes other DNA sequences encoding the same CDR3.

The receptor comes from a man aged 60 to 75 with COVID-19, enrolled during active disease. The specimen was peripheral blood. The chain is built from TRBV7-7 and TRBJ1-1; TRBD1 aligns across 8 bases. Here the CDR3 DNA reads TGTGCTAGCAGTCTGGACAGGGCGACTGAAGCTTTCTTT. Translating gives CASSLDRATEAFF.